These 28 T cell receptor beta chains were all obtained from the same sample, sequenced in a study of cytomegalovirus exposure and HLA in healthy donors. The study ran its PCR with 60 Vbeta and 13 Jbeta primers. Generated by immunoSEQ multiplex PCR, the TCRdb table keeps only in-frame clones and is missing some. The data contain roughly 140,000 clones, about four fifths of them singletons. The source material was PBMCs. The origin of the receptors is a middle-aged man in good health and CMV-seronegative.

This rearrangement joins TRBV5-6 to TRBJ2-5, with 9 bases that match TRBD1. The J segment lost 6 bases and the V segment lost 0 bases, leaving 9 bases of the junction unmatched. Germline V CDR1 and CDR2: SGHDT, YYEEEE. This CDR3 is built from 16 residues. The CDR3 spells CASSLGLTGGIKTQYF. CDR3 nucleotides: TGTGCCAGCAGCTTGGGGTTGACAGGGGGAATTAAGACCCAGTACTTC.

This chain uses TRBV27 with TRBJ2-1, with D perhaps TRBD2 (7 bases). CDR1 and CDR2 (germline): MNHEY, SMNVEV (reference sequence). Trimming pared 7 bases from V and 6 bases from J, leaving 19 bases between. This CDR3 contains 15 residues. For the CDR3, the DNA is TGTGCCAGCAAGGAAGTGGGGGGGCCGGTCAATGAGCAGTTCTTC. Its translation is CASKEVGGPVNEQFF.

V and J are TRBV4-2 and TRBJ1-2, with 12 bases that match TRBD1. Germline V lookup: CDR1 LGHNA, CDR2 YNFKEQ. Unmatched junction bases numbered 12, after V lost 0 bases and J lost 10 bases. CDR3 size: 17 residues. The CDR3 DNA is TGTGCCAGCAGCCAAGACCCCGGGACAGGGGGCGCGGGGTCCTACACCTTC. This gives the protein CASSQDPGTGGAGSYTF.

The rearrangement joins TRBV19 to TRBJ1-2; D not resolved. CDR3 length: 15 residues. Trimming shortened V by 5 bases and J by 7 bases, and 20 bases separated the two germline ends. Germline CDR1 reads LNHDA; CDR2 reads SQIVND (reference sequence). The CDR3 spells CASSAGSVVPLGYTF. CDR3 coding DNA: TGTGCCAGTAGTGCGGGGAGCGTCGTACCGCTTGGCTACACCTTC.

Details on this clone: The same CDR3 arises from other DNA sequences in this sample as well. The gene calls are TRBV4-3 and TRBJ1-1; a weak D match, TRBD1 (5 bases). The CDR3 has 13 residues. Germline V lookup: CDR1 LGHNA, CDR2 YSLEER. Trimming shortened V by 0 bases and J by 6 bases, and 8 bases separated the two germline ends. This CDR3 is CASSQDEGAEAFF. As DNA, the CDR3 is TGCGCCAGCAGCCAAGATGAAGGGGCTGAAGCTTTCTTT.

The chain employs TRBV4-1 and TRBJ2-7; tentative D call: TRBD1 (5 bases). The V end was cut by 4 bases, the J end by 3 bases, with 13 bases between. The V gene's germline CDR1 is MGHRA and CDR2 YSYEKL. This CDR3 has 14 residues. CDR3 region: CASSPSPGFYEQYF. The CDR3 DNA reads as TGCGCCAGCAGCCCTTCTCCAGGGTTCTACGAGCAGTACTTC.

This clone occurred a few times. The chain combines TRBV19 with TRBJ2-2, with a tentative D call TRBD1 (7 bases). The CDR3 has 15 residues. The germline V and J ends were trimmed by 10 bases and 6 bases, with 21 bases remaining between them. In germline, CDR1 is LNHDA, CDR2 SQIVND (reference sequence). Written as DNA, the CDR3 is TGTGCCACTAGCTTTCGGAGGGGGCTATCCGGGGAGCTGTTTTTT. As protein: CATSFRRGLSGELFF.

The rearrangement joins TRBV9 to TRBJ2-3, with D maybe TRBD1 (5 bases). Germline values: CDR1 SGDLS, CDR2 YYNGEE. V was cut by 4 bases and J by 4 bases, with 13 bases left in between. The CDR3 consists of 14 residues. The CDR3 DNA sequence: TGTGCCAGCAGCTCCCTGGTGGGGCCAGATACGCAGTATTTT. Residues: CASSSLVGPDTQYF. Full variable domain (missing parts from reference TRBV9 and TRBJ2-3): DSGVTQTPKHLITATGQRVTLRCSPRSGDLSVYWYQQSLDQGLQFLIQYYNGEERAKGNILERFSAQQFPDLHSELNLSSLELGDSALYFCASSSLVGPDTQYFGPGTRLTVL.

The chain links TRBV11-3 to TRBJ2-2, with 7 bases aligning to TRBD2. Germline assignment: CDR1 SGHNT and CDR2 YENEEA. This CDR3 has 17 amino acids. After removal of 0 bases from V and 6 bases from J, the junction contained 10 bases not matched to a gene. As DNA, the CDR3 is TGTGCCAGCAGCTTAGATTCTAGCGGTGGCATATCCGGGGAGCTGTTTTTT. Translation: CASSLDSSGGISGELFF.

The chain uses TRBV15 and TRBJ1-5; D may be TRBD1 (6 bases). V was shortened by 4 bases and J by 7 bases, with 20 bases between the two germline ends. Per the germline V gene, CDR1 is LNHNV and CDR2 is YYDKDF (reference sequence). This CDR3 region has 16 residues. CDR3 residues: CATSTLGGQGRQPQHF. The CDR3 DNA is TGTGCCACCAGCACCCTTGGTGGGCAGGGGAGACAGCCCCAGCATTTT.

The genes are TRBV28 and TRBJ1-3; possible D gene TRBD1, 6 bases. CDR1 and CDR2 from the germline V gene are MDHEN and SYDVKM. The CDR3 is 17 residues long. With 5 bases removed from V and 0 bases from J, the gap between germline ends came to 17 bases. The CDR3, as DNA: TGTGCCAGCAGTCCGTCGGGACACGAAACCTCTGGAAACACCATATATTTT. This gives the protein CASSPSGHETSGNTIYF.

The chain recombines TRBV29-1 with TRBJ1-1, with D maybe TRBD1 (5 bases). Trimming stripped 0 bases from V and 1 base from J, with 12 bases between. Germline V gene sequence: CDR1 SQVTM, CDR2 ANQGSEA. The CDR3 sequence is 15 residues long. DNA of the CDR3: TGCAGCGTTGAAGAGTTGGGGGGTTCGAACACTGAAGCTTTCTTT. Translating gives CSVEELGGSNTEAFF.

The CDR3 DNA follows: TGTGCCAGTAGTATAGTGGCGACAAACGTCCCCTACAATGAGCAGTTCTTC. Amino acid sequence: CASSIVATNVPYNEQFF. The V and J genes are TRBV19 and TRBJ2-1; no reliable D call. The CDR3 spans 17 residues. Germline CDR1 LNHDA, CDR2 SQIVND (reference sequence). Between the trimmed V and J ends, which lost 1 base and 2 bases, there was a span of 15 bases.

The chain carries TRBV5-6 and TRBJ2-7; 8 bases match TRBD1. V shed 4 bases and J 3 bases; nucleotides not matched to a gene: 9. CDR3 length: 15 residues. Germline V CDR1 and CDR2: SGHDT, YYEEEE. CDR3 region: CASSGQGPLLYEQYF. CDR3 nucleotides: TGTGCCAGCAGCGGACAGGGCCCGCTCCTCTACGAGCAGTACTTC.

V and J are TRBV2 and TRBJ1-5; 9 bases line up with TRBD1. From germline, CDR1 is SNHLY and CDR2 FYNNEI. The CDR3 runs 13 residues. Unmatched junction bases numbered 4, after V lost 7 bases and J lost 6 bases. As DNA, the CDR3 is TGTGCCAGCAAAGACAGGGGGGTTCAGCCCCAGCATTTT. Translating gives CASKDRGVQPQHF.

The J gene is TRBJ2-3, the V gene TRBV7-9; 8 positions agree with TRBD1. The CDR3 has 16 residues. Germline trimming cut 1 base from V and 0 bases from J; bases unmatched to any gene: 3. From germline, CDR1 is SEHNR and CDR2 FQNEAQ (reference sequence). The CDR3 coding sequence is TGTGCCAGCAGCTTAGTAACAGGGGGGAGCACAGATACGCAGTATTTT. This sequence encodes CASSLVTGGSTDTQYF.

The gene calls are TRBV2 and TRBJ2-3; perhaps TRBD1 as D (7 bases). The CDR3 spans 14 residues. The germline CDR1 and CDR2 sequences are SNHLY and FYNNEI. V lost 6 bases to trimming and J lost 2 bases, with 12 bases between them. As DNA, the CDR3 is TGTGCCAGCAGGGAGGGGGCGTCCACAGATACGCAGTATTTT. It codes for CASREGASTDTQYF.

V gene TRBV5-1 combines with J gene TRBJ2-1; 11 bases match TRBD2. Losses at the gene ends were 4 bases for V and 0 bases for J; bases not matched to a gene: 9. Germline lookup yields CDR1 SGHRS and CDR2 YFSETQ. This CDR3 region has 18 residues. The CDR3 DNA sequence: TGCGCCAGCAGCAGAGGGACTAGCGGCCAGAGCTCCTACAATGAGCAGTTCTTC. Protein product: CASSRGTSGQSSYNEQFF.

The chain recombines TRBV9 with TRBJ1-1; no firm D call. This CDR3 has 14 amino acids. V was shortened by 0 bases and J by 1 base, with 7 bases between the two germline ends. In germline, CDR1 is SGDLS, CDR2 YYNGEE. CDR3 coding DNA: TGTGCCAGCAGCGTAGGGACTGAGAACACTGAAGCTTTCTTT. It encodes CASSVGTENTEAFF.

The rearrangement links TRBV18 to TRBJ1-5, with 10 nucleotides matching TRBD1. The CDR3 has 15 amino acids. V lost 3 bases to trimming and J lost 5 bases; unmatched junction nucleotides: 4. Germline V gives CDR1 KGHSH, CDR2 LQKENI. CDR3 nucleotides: TGTGCCAGCTCACCCGGGACAGGGGAGGATCAGCCCCAGCATTTT. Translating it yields CASSPGTGEDQPQHF.

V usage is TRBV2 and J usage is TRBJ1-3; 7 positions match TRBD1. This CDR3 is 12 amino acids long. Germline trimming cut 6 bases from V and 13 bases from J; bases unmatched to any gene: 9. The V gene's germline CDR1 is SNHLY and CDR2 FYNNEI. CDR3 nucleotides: TGTGCCAGCAGCGTTTTTGACAGGGCTATATATTTT. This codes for CASSVFDRAIYF.

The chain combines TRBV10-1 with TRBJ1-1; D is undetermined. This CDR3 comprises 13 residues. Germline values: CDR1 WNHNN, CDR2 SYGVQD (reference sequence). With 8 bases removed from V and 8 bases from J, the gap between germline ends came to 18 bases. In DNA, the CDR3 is TGCGCCAGCCCATTAAACCGGGAAAGGGAAGCTTTCTTT. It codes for CASPLNREREAFF.

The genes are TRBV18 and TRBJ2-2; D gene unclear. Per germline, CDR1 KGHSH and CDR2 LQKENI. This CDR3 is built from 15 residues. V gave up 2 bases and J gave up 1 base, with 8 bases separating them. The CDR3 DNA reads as TGTGCCAGCTCACCAGTTACGGTGAACACCGGGGAGCTGTTTTTT. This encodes CASSPVTVNTGELFF.

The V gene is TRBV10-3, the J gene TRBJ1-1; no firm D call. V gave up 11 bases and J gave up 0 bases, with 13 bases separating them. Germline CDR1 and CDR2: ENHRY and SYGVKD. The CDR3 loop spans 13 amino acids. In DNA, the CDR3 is TGTGCCGCAAATGAGGGTCTGAACACTGAAGCTTTCTTT. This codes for CAANEGLNTEAFF.

Here the CDR3 DNA reads TGTGCCAGCAGTGGAATGGGGGAGGGGGCCAAAAACATTCAGTACTTC. This encodes CASSGMGEGAKNIQYF. The chain recombines TRBV2 with TRBJ2-4; 7 nucleotides line up with TRBD2. There are 16 residues in the CDR3. Per the germline V gene, CDR1 is SNHLY and CDR2 is FYNNEI. With V trimmed by 4 bases and J by 1 base, 7 bases remained unmatched.

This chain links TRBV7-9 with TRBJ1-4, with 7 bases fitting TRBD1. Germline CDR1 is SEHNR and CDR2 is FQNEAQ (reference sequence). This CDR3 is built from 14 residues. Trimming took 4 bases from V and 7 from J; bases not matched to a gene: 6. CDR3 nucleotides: TGTGCCAGCAGCTCGACAGGGAATGGTGAAAAACTGTTTTTT. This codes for CASSSTGNGEKLFF.

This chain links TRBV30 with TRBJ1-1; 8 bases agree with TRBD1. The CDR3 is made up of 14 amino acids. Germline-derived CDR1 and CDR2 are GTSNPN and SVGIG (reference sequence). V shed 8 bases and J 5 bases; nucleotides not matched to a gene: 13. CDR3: CAHLAGQGDTEAFF. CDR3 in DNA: TGTGCCCACCTCGCAGGACAGGGAGATACTGAAGCTTTCTTT. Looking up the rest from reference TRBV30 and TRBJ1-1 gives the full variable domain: SQTIHQWPATLVQPVGSPLSLECTVEGTSNPNLYWYRQAAGRGLQLLFYSVGIGQISSEVPQNLSASRPQDRQFILSSKKLLLSDSGFYLCAHLAGQGDTEAFFGQGTRLTVV.

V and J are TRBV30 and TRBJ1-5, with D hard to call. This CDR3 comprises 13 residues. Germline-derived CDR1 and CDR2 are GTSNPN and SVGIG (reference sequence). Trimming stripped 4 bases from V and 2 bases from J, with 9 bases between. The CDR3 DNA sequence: TGTGCCTGGACAGGCGTAGGCAATCAGCCCCAGCATTTT. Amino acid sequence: CAWTGVGNQPQHF. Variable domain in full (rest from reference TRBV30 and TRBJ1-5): SQTIHQWPATLVQPVGSPLSLECTVEGTSNPNLYWYRQAAGRGLQLLFYSVGIGQISSEVPQNLSASRPQDRQFILSSKKLLLSDSGFYLCAWTGVGNQPQHFGDGTRLSIL.